These T cell receptor beta chains were read from a single sample in a study of cytotoxic CD8 clonotypes in ibrutinib-treated CLL. Assay: immunoSEQ multiplex PCR; the TCRdb copy retains only in-frame clones and omits some. Among about 300,000 clones listed, 76% were seen once. The material sequenced was PBMCs, taken at disease progression, from a patient treated with ibrutinib. These receptors all come from a human donor with chronic lymphocytic leukemia. Each CDR3 is given with its conserved first and last residue. A D gene is named only where the DNA matches it firmly. Size is stated for part of the rows, as once, few or many counts, or as a class when the clone is expanded.

V gene,J gene,clone size,D gene,CDR3 protein,CDR3 DNA
TRBV27,TRBJ2-7,.,.,CASSFVGNVREQYF,TGTGCCAGCAGTTTCGTAGGGAACGTGAGAGAGCAGTACTTC
TRBV4-1,TRBJ1-4,.,.,CASSQEGSLGEKLFF,TGCGCCAGCAGCCAAGAAGGCAGTCTGGGTGAAAAACTGTTTTTT
TRBV29-1,TRBJ1-2,few,.,CSGRGRNYGYTF,TGCAGCGGTCGGGGGCGTAACTATGGCTACACCTTC
TRBV9,TRBJ1-2,.,.,CASSVEQGGYGYTF,TGTGCCAGCAGCGTAGAACAGGGAGGCTATGGCTACACCTTC
TRBV28,TRBJ2-2,.,.,CASSFFSGTPSANTGELFF,TGTGCCAGCAGTTTTTTTTCCGGGACTCCCAGCGCGAACACCGGGGAGCTGTTTTTT
TRBV10-3,TRBJ2-7,.,TRBD1,CASQWTGGGEQYF,TGTGCCAGCCAGTGGACAGGCGGCGGCGAGCAGTACTTC
TRBV10-3,TRBJ2-3,.,TRBD2,CAISVRTRADTQYF,TGTGCCATCAGTGTACGGACTAGGGCAGATACGCAGTATTTT
TRBV14,TRBJ1-4,.,.,CASSQVGLEEKLFF,TGTGCCAGCAGCCAAGTTGGTTTGGAGGAAAAACTGTTTTTT
TRBV7-9,TRBJ2-3,.,.,CASSSYSLREAYGADTQYF,TGTGCCAGCAGCTCTTACTCCCTCAGGGAGGCTTACGGGGCAGATACGCAGTATTTT
TRBV9,TRBJ1-2,.,.,CASSVGGITNYGYTF,TGTGCCAGCAGCGTAGGGGGGATAACTAACTATGGCTACACCTTC
TRBV14,TRBJ2-1,.,TRBD2,CASSQDISGDYNEQFF,TGTGCCAGCAGCCAAGATATTAGCGGGGATTACAATGAGCAGTTCTTC
TRBV29-1,TRBJ2-7,.,TRBD2,CSVEGLAGDYEQYF,TGCAGCGTTGAAGGACTAGCGGGGGACTACGAGCAGTACTTC
TRBV2,TRBJ2-2,.,TRBD2,CASTLELGLLAGTTGELFF,TGTGCCAGCACGTTGGAGTTAGGGCTGCTAGCGGGGACCACCGGGGAGCTGTTTTTT
TRBV7-9,TRBJ1-4,.,TRBD1,CASSFPDREAEKLFF,TGTGCCAGCAGCTTCCCCGACAGGGAGGCAGAAAAACTGTTTTTT
TRBV10-3,TRBJ1-1,.,.,CAISETSNTEAFF,TGTGCCATCAGTGAGACCTCAAACACTGAAGCTTTCTTT
TRBV4-3,TRBJ1-4,once,.,CASSQDLDTNEKLFF,TGCGCCAGCAGCCAAGATCTTGATACTAATGAAAAACTGTTTTTT
TRBV4-1,TRBJ1-2,.,.,CASSQDGGYTF,TGCGCCAGCAGCCAAGATGGAGGCTACACCTTC
TRBV5-1,TRBJ2-5,once,.,CASSLRWGRETQYF,TGCGCCAGCAGCTTGCGTTGGGGGCGGGAGACCCAGTACTTC
TRBV5-1,TRBJ2-7,.,.,CASSLARVDEQYF,TGCGCCAGCAGCTTGGCCCGGGTAGACGAGCAGTACTTC
TRBV4-1,TRBJ2-2,.,.,CASSRRQQGPGELFF,TGCGCCAGCAGCCGGAGGCAACAGGGCCCCGGGGAGCTGTTTTTT
TRBV19,TRBJ1-2,once,TRBD1,CASSIRRGRDYGYTF,TGTGCCAGTAGTATAAGGAGGGGGCGTGACTATGGCTACACCTTC
TRBV7-2,TRBJ2-7,.,.,CASSLGVARGDEQYF,TGTGCCAGCAGCTTAGGGGTCGCCCGTGGGGACGAGCAGTACTTC
TRBV9,TRBJ2-3,.,TRBD2,CASSETSGGGTDTQYF,TGTGCCAGCAGCGAGACTAGCGGGGGTGGGACAGATACGCAGTATTTT
TRBV7-9,TRBJ2-7,.,.,CASSHPGGAQYF,TGTGCCAGCAGCCATCCAGGCGGGGCGCAGTACTTC
TRBV13,TRBJ2-3,.,TRBD1,CASSSTGGITDTQYF,TGTGCCAGCAGCTCGACAGGGGGCATCACAGATACGCAGTATTTT
TRBV10-2,TRBJ1-4,.,.,CASSEPPGALGEKLFF,TGCGCCAGCAGTGAGCCTCCCGGGGCTCTAGGGGAAAAACTGTTTTTT
TRBV4-1,TRBJ1-2,.,TRBD1,CASSQDGDRGGYGYTF,TGCGCCAGCAGCCAAGATGGGGACAGGGGAGGGTATGGCTACACCTTC
TRBV7-9,TRBJ1-2,.,.,CASSGQGYGYTF,TGTGCCAGCAGCGGACAAGGCTATGGCTACACCTTC
TRBV19,TRBJ2-7,few,.,CASSIGGGYEQYF,TGTGCCAGTAGTATAGGTGGTGGGTACGAGCAGTACTTC
TRBV7-2,TRBJ2-7,.,TRBD1,CASSLGGQNEQYF,TGTGCCAGCAGCTTAGGGGGACAGAACGAGCAGTACTTC
TRBV19,TRBJ1-1,.,TRBD1,CASSIRDSTEAFF,TGTGCCAGTAGTATCCGGGACAGCACTGAAGCTTTCTTT
TRBV7-2,TRBJ2-7,.,.,CASSFLGDYEQYF,TGTGCCAGCAGCTTTTTAGGGGACTACGAGCAGTACTTC
TRBV2,TRBJ1-5,.,.,CASGATWEQPQHF,TGTGCCAGTGGGGCCACCTGGGAGCAGCCCCAGCATTTT
TRBV14,TRBJ1-2,.,.,CASSPRQAFYGYTF,TGTGCCAGCAGCCCGCGCCAGGCCTTCTATGGCTACACCTTC
TRBV2,TRBJ2-1,.,.,CASTEGSSYNEQFF,TGTGCCAGCACTGAGGGAAGCTCCTACAATGAGCAGTTCTTC
TRBV5-1,TRBJ2-3,.,.,CASSLGQRTDTQYF,TGCGCCAGCAGCCTCGGACAGCGGACAGATACGCAGTATTTT
TRBV5-6,TRBJ1-1,.,.,CASSFRDTEAFF,TGTGCCAGCAGCTTTCGGGACACTGAAGCTTTCTTT
TRBV9,TRBJ1-5,.,.,CASSAGTYQPQHF,TGTGCCAGCAGCGCGGGAACATATCAGCCCCAGCATTTT
TRBV27,TRBJ2-2,.,TRBD2,CASSSFSLAGGTGELFF,TGTGCCAGCAGTTCTTTTAGCCTAGCGGGAGGGACCGGGGAGCTGTTTTTT
TRBV27,TRBJ1-4,.,.,CASSLSTNEKLFF,TGTGCCAGCAGTTTATCAACTAATGAAAAACTGTTTTTT
TRBV6-4,TRBJ2-1,.,.,CASSERGWSYNEQFF,TGTGCCAGCAGTGAACGGGGGTGGTCCTACAATGAGCAGTTCTTC
TRBV7-6,TRBJ2-5,once,TRBD1,CASSLAGGQGRRETQYF,TGTGCCAGCAGCTTAGCGGGGGGACAGGGGAGGAGAGAGACCCAGTACTTC
TRBV5-1,TRBJ2-1,.,.,CASSLGLANEQFF,TGCGCCAGCAGCTTGGGACTTGCTAATGAGCAGTTCTTC
TRBV7-9,TRBJ2-3,.,.,CASSNSRGQYF,TGTGCCAGCAGCAACTCCCGTGGGCAGTATTTT
TRBV5-1,TRBJ2-1,once,.,CASSPGDVDEQFF,TGCGCCAGCAGTCCAGGGGACGTCGATGAGCAGTTCTTC
TRBV5-1,TRBJ2-7,.,TRBD2,CASSPGGGQVEQYF,TGCGCCAGCAGCCCCGGGGGGGGGCAAGTCGAGCAGTACTTC
TRBV25-1,TRBJ1-1,.,.,CASSGRAVNTEAFF,TGTGCCAGCAGTGGCAGGGCCGTGAACACTGAAGCTTTCTTT
TRBV6-1,TRBJ2-7,once,TRBD1,CASSEMGWGQGAYEQYF,TGTGCCAGCAGTGAGATGGGTTGGGGACAGGGGGCCTACGAGCAGTACTTC
TRBV2,TRBJ2-1,.,TRBD2,CASSGGSPYNEQFF,TGTGCCAGCAGTGGCGGGAGCCCCTACAATGAGCAGTTCTTC
TRBV6-1,TRBJ1-2,.,TRBD1,CASSSRTGWIGYTF,TGTGCCAGCAGTAGCCGGACAGGGTGGATTGGCTACACCTTC
TRBV18,TRBJ2-1,.,.,CASSPLGVEQFF,TGTGCCAGCTCACCCTTAGGCGTCGAGCAGTTCTTC
TRBV27,TRBJ1-2,.,TRBD1,CASSLGTGNGYTF,TGTGCCAGCAGTCTCGGGACAGGGAACGGCTACACCTTC